Listed below are T cell receptor beta chains from one sample, sequenced in a study of blood T cell repertoires in COVID-19. The table came from immunoSEQ multiplex PCR; TCRdb's copy has only in-frame clones and leaves some out. The sample consists of roughly 280,000 clones, around 89% of them appearing once. Sequenced: PBMCs or T cells enriched from blood (not recorded which). The receptors here all came from a woman in her forties or fifties who had recovered from COVID-19. Each CDR3 is given with its conserved first and last residue. Fields, in order: clone size, D gene, V gene, CDR3 length, J gene, CDR3 protein, CDR3 DNA. A D gene is named only where the DNA matches it firmly. Clone size is given for some rows only: seen once, a few or many times, or a class if the clone is expanded.

.	.	TRBV21-1	19	TRBJ2-7	CASSKERSGPSPNSYEQYF	TGTGCCAGCAGCAAAGAGAGGAGCGGGCCTTCTCCAAACTCCTACGAGCAGTACTTC
.	.	TRBV5-1	13	TRBJ2-2	CASSLRSTVELFF	TGCGCCAGCAGCTTGAGGAGTACCGTGGAGCTGTTTTTT
.	.	TRBV7-8	15	TRBJ2-1	CASSLGWRVYNEQFF	TGTGCCAGCAGCTTAGGGTGGAGGGTATACAATGAGCAGTTCTTC
.	.	TRBV5-4	14	TRBJ1-1	CASRLAGRPAEAFF	TGTGCCAGCAGGCTGGCGGGCAGGCCCGCTGAAGCTTTCTTT
.	.	TRBV7-9	15	TRBJ1-4	CASSLFSQGREKLFF	TGTGCCAGCAGCTTATTTTCGCAGGGCCGGGAAAAACTGTTTTTT
once	.	TRBV28	11	TRBJ1-2	CASSSPGGYTF	TGTGCCAGCAGTTCCCCGGGGGGCTACACCTTC
.	.	TRBV7-2	16	TRBJ1-6	CASSLGSGGPNSPLHF	TGTGCCAGCAGCTTAGGGTCGGGGGGCCCAAATTCACCCCTCCACTTT
.	.	TRBV6-2/TRBV6-3	13	TRBJ2-7	CASSYTTGTSEYF	TGTGCCAGCAGTTACACCACGGGGACATCGGAGTACTTC
few	TRBD2	TRBV7-9	15	TRBJ2-7	CASSAREGSSYEQYF	TGTGCCAGCAGCGCCCGGGAGGGAAGCTCCTACGAGCAGTACTTC
.	.	TRBV28	15	TRBJ1-6	CASSLQGDVISPLHF	TGTGCCAGCAGTCTACAGGGAGACGTAATATCACCCCTCCACTTT
.	.	TRBV5-1	16	TRBJ2-1	CASTLEGGRGPNEQFF	TGCGCCAGCACTCTGGAGGGAGGTCGGGGCCCAAATGAGCAGTTCTTC
.	.	TRBV29-1	14	TRBJ1-1	CSVDLTVPGTEAFF	TGCAGCGTGGACCTGACAGTCCCGGGTACTGAAGCTTTCTTT
.	.	TRBV6-5	14	TRBJ2-1	CASSTGLPLDEQFF	TGTGCCAGCAGCACGGGACTTCCCCTCGATGAGCAGTTCTTC
.	.	TRBV7-2	13	TRBJ2-4	CASSSRVKNIQYF	TGTGCCAGCAGCTCCCGAGTCAAAAACATTCAGTACTTC
.	TRBD2	TRBV9	17	TRBJ2-1	CASSVVASGRANNEQFF	TGTGCCAGCAGCGTAGTGGCTAGCGGGAGGGCCAACAATGAGCAGTTCTTC
.	.	TRBV27	12	TRBJ1-5	CASGTGFQPQHF	TGTGCCAGCGGAACAGGGTTTCAGCCCCAGCATTTT
few	TRBD1	TRBV28	16	TRBJ1-5	CASSSGTGYSNQPQHF	TGTGCCAGCAGTTCCGGGACAGGTTATAGCAATCAGCCCCAGCATTTT
.	TRBD2	TRBV24-1	21	TRBJ2-1	CATSDRGTSGTHRSSYNEQFF	TGTGCCACCAGTGACCGAGGGACTAGCGGGACCCACAGGAGCTCCTACAATGAGCAGTTCTTC
.	.	TRBV2	14	TRBJ2-4	CASSIRAAKNIQYF	TGTGCCAGCTCCATCAGGGCGGCCAAAAACATTCAGTACTTC
.	TRBD1	TRBV7-8	14	TRBJ1-5	CASSLTGGHQPQHF	TGTGCCAGCAGCTTAACAGGGGGCCATCAGCCCCAGCATTTT
.	.	TRBV5-1	14	TRBJ1-1	CASSLDPGNTEAFF	TGCGCCAGCAGCTTGGACCCGGGAAACACTGAAGCTTTCTTT
.	TRBD1	TRBV28	14	TRBJ1-4	CASSLRQGAFKLFF	TGTGCCAGCAGTTTACGACAGGGGGCGTTCAAACTGTTTTTT
few	TRBD1	TRBV29-1	12	TRBJ1-5	CSVGQSNQPQHF	TGCAGCGTGGGACAGAGCAATCAGCCCCAGCATTTT
once	TRBD1	TRBV27	14	TRBJ1-4	CASSSGTGEEKLFF	TGTGCCAGCAGTTCCGGGACAGGGGAGGAAAAACTGTTTTTT
.	.	TRBV13	14	TRBJ1-1	CASSLGGGGAEAFF	TGTGCCAGCAGCTTAGGCGGGGGTGGCGCTGAAGCTTTCTTT
.	.	TRBV19	13	TRBJ2-3	CASGRRSQDTQYF	TGTGCCAGTGGGAGGCGGTCGCAAGATACGCAGTATTTT
.	TRBD1	TRBV7-8	15	TRBJ1-5	CASKLGTADNQPQHF	TGTGCCAGCAAACTAGGGACAGCCGACAATCAGCCCCAGCATTTT
.	.	TRBV11-3	14	TRBJ2-3	CASSLGQATDTQYF	TGTGCCAGCAGCTTAGGACAGGCCACAGATACGCAGTATTTT
once	TRBD1	TRBV7-3	16	TRBJ2-5	CASSVRPGTGRETQYF	TGTGCCAGCAGCGTACGACCCGGGACAGGGCGGGAGACCCAGTACTTC
.	TRBD2	TRBV28	15	TRBJ2-1	CASSSVAGGWNEQFF	TGTGCCAGCAGTTCAGTTGCGGGAGGTTGGAATGAGCAGTTCTTC
.	.	TRBV30	14	TRBJ1-1	CAWYQGPENTEAFF	TGTGCCTGGTACCAGGGCCCCGAGAACACTGAAGCTTTCTTT
.	TRBD2	TRBV7-2	15	TRBJ2-1	CASSPGLAGINEQFF	TGTGCCAGCAGCCCTGGACTAGCGGGGATCAATGAGCAGTTCTTC
.	TRBD2	TRBV10-3	15	TRBJ2-1	CAVRGGTSGRNEQFF	TGTGCCGTCCGGGGAGGGACTAGCGGGCGCAATGAGCAGTTCTTC
.	TRBD1	TRBV14	16	TRBJ1-1	CASSQSDRGLNTEAFF	TGTGCCAGCAGCCAAAGCGACAGGGGGCTGAACACTGAAGCTTTCTTT
.	.	TRBV30	14	TRBJ2-3	CAWSPGLHTDTQYF	TGTGCCTGGAGTCCGGGACTTCACACAGATACGCAGTATTTT
.	TRBD2	TRBV4-3	14	TRBJ2-7	CASSQGREARKQYF	TGCGCCAGCAGCCAAGGGCGGGAGGCCCGCAAGCAGTACTTC
.	TRBD2	TRBV7-3	15	TRBJ2-1	CASSLLSGSYNEQFF	TGTGCCAGCAGCTTACTTAGCGGGAGTTACAATGAGCAGTTCTTC
.	TRBD1	TRBV28	14	TRBJ1-2	CASSYRDRGGGYTF	TGTGCCAGCAGTTACCGGGACAGGGGAGGGGGCTACACCTTC
.	.	TRBV18	15	TRBJ2-1	CASSPGQNSYNEQFF	TGTGCCAGCTCACCGGGGCAGAACTCCTACAATGAGCAGTTCTTC
once	TRBD2	TRBV24-1	16	TRBJ2-3	CATSEPTSEHTDTQYF	TGTGCCACCAGTGAGCCGACTAGCGAGCACACAGATACGCAGTATTTT
few	.	TRBV5-4	13	TRBJ1-1	CASSQQENTEAFF	TGTGCCAGCAGCCAACAGGAGAACACTGAAGCTTTCTTT
.	TRBD1	TRBV5-8	16	TRBJ2-4	CASSPGQALAKNIQYF	TGTGCCAGCAGCCCCGGACAGGCCCTAGCCAAAAACATTCAGTACTTC
.	.	TRBV5-6	15	TRBJ2-5	CASSLYDQEQETQYF	TGTGCCAGCAGCTTGTATGACCAGGAACAGGAGACCCAGTACTTC
.	TRBD2	TRBV4-1	19	TRBJ2-2	CASSHAVGGSGGNTGELFF	TGCGCCAGCAGCCACGCAGTCGGAGGTAGCGGGGGGAACACCGGGGAGCTGTTTTTT
.	.	TRBV3-1/TRBV3-2	15	TRBJ2-7	CARGAPGGGGYEQYF	TGTGCCAGAGGAGCCCCCGGGGGAGGGGGTTACGAGCAGTACTTC
.	TRBD1	TRBV6-2/TRBV6-3	14	TRBJ1-5	CASSYGDSYQPQHF	TGTGCCAGCAGTTACGGGGACAGCTATCAGCCCCAGCATTTT
.	.	TRBV29-1	15	TRBJ2-3	CSVERLATSTDTQYF	TGCAGCGTTGAAAGGCTAGCTACTAGCACAGATACGCAGTATTTT
.	.	TRBV7-6	16	TRBJ1-1	CASSLTHTAMNTEAFF	TGTGCCAGCAGCTTAACTCATACAGCCATGAACACTGAAGCTTTCTTT
.	TRBD2	TRBV6-5	15	TRBJ2-7	CASQAGTSIDYEQYF	TGTGCCAGTCAAGCCGGGACTAGCATAGACTACGAGCAGTACTTC
once	.	TRBV6-2/TRBV6-3	12	TRBJ2-2	CASSSYPGELFF	TGTGCCAGCAGTTCCTACCCCGGGGAGCTGTTTTTT
once	.	TRBV7-9	17	TRBJ2-6	CASSSPGKSSGANVLTF	TGTGCCAGCAGCTCCCCAGGGAAAAGCTCTGGGGCCAACGTCCTGACTTTC
.	TRBD1	TRBV5-8	13	TRBJ1-2	CASSSDRGLSYTF	TGTGCCAGCAGTTCTGACAGGGGCCTCTCCTACACCTTC
.	.	TRBV6-5	16	TRBJ1-4	CASSYSVRVHNEKLFF	TGTGCCAGCAGTTATTCCGTCAGGGTACATAATGAAAAACTGTTTTTT